The present T cell receptor (beta chain) was sequenced within a study of blood T cell repertoires in COVID-19. For the study at large: The study drew acute and convalescent COVID-19 samples from the United States, Italy and Spain.

In regard to this clone: Sequence at one end of the junction differs from germline and may be a read error.

The germline CDR1 and CDR2 sequences are ENHRY and SYGVKD. The CDR3 runs 13 residues. Clinical histories supplied by participants themselves formed the basis of cohort assignment. In the original processing: Reference gene primer amplification gave nucleated cell count estimates. The data were produced by immunoSEQ multiplex PCR, yet TCRdb's version contains in-frame clones alone and is incomplete. V, J and clone size reflect that table, while D and trimming were determined from the DNA. The sample lists 250,000 to 300,000 clones, roughly 89% occurring once. The J gene is TRBJ1-3, the V gene TRBV10-3; unclear D gene. The sequence was obtained from a woman aged 40 to 50 who had recovered from COVID-19. Input material: PBMCs or T cells enriched from blood (not recorded which). CDR3 in DNA: TGTGCCATCAGTGAGTCGTCGGGAAACGCCATATATTTT. Translating it yields CAISESSGNAIYF.